Each of the 24 T cell receptor beta chains below was sequenced from the same sample in a study of blood T cells in healthy people across ages. Primed by a sample-barcoded 5' primer and a J-beta primer mix, a second PCR proceeded for 7 to 11 cycles. Via MiXCR, TCRdb re-called the 5' RACE reads, giving one row per CDR3 protein. The sample has about 1.6 million distinct CDR3 sequences, roughly 30% seen once. The sample taken for sequencing was blood. The source of these receptors is a woman in her twenties or thirties in good health.

This CDR3 reads CASSLAPAAEQFF. The DNA of the CDR3 is TGTGCCAGCAGTTTAGCGCCGGCAGCGGAGCAGTTCTTC. The chain recombines TRBV12-3 or TRBV12-4 with TRBJ2-1; D is unresolved. V shed 0 bases and J shed 10 bases, with 10 bases lying between them. The CDR3 spans 13 residues.

The chain joins TRBV27 to TRBJ1-2, with D unclear. Germline CDR1 and CDR2: MNHEY and SMNVEV (reference sequence). There are 13 residues in the CDR3. V lost 3 bases and J lost 8, with 13 bases in between. CDR3 coding DNA: TGTGCCAGCAGTTTGCATCCTAGGGCGGGCTACACCTTC. This gives the protein CASSLHPRAGYTF.

This clonotype was detected only a few times. The chain recombines TRBV7-9 with TRBJ2-1; 10 bases are shared with TRBD2. V gave up 2 bases and J gave up 0 bases; unmatched junction bases: 10. CDR3 length: 19 amino acids. Germline V CDR1 and CDR2: SEHNR, FQNEAQ (reference sequence). CDR3 DNA sequence: TGTGCCAGCAGCTTACCGGGACTAGCGTATACGAGCTCCTACAATGAGCAGTTCTTC. Its protein is CASSLPGLAYTSSYNEQFF.

This chain links TRBV4-1 with TRBJ2-7; D is ambiguous. The CDR3 has 14 residues. Trimming pared 1 base from V and 3 bases from J, leaving 10 bases between. Per the germline V gene, CDR1 is MGHRA and CDR2 is YSYEKL. CDR3: CASSQGQALYEQYV. For the CDR3, the DNA is TGCGCCAGCAGCCAAGGGCAGGCTCTCTACGAGCAGTACGTC.

This clonotype turned up a few times. This chain joins TRBV6-2 or TRBV6-3 and TRBJ2-3; 11 nucleotides align to TRBD2. The CDR3 extends over 18 amino acids. Germline CDR1 MNHEY, CDR2 SVGEGT. J gave up 2 bases and V 5 bases, and 12 bases lay outside the gene matches. The CDR3: CASSDPLTSGDDTDTQYF. CDR3 DNA sequence: TGTGCCAGCAGTGACCCCCTGACTAGCGGGGATGACACAGATACGCAGTATTTT.

V usage is TRBV18 and J usage is TRBJ2-4, with TRBD2 identical over 7 bases. The J call may be incorrect, as the DNA end agrees better with TRBJ2-7. This CDR3 comprises 16 residues. Germline CDR1 is KGHSH and CDR2 is LQKENI. The CDR3 nucleotides read TGTGCCAGCTCACCAAACGGGGGGACCTACTCCTACGAGCAGTACTTC. This translates into CASSPNGGTYSYEQYF.

The chain employs TRBV25-1 and TRBJ2-7; a weak D match, TRBD2 (5 bases). This CDR3 contains 15 residues. V lost 3 bases to trimming and J lost 6 bases, with 18 bases between them. The germline V gene encodes CDR1 MGHDK and CDR2 SYGVNS. The CDR3 region is CASSDYKRGLSEQYF. CDR3 nucleotide sequence: TGTGCCAGCAGTGATTACAAGCGCGGGCTGTCCGAGCAGTACTTC.

A word on this clonotype: A much bigger clone sits one base away, suggesting this may be a read error. This sequence joins TRBV2 and TRBJ1-1, with D unclear. This CDR3 is 13 amino acids long. The germline V and J ends were trimmed by 1 base and 4 bases, with 7 bases remaining between them. The V gene's germline CDR1 is SNHLY and CDR2 FYNNEI. The CDR3 loop is CASSEGVSTEAFF. In DNA form, the CDR3 reads TGTGCCAGCAGTGAAGGGGTGAGCACTGAAGCTTTCTTT.

V and J are TRBV15 and TRBJ1-1; no clear D. CDR3 size: 14 residues. Trimming took off 0 bases at V and 4 bases at J, with 9 bases between the two ends. CDR1 and CDR2 (germline): LNHNV, YYDKDF (reference sequence). CDR3 DNA sequence: TGTGCCACCAGCAGAGATTACGGGGTCACTGAAGCTTTCTTT. Translated: CATSRDYGVTEAFF.

V is TRBV21-1 and J is TRBJ2-5; the table's D call, TRBD2, has no DNA check behind it. TRBV21-1 is a known pseudogene. The length of the CDR3 is 19 residues. The DNA of the CDR3 is TGTGCCAGCAGCAAAGGACTAGCGGGAGAGGTAGCACGGTTTTCGCTCCAGTACTTC. This translates into CASSKGLAGEVARFSLQYF.

This clonotype was seen more than once but under ten times. The chain has TRBV28 and TRBJ2-7, with a tentative D call TRBD1 (6 bases). The J call is in doubt because the DNA end fits TRBJ2-5 better. Germline V lookup: CDR1 MDHEN, CDR2 SYDVKM. The CDR3 has 13 residues. The chain's CDR3 is CASSPRQAETQYF. CDR3 sequence (DNA): TGTGCCAGCAGTCCACGACAGGCGGAGACCCAGTACTTC.

The rearrangement uses TRBV20-1 and TRBJ1-2; D is unresolved. Trimming removed 5 bases at V and 6 bases at J, with 16 bases between. The CDR3 length is 13 residues. The germline V gene has CDR1 DFQATT and CDR2 SNEGSKA (reference sequence). DNA of the CDR3: TGCAGTGCTCCGGACTCTTCGGCGGATGGCTACACCTTC. The encoded protein is CSAPDSSADGYTF.

In this sample, this clonotype turned up a few times. CDR3 in DNA: TGTGCCAGCAGCGAAACCGGGACTAAGATAGATACGCAGTATTTT. It is translated as CASSETGTKIDTQYF. The chain has TRBV9 and TRBJ2-3, with 7 nucleotides matching TRBD2. Germline-derived CDR1 and CDR2 are SGDLS and YYNGEE. The CDR3 covers 15 residues. With V trimmed by 3 bases and J by 5 bases, 9 bases remained unmatched.

This clonotype was seen a handful of times. The V and J genes are TRBV5-1 and TRBJ2-3; 7 nucleotides match TRBD1. V was pared by 4 bases and J by 3 bases, with 11 bases of the junction left unmatched. From germline, CDR1 is SGHRS and CDR2 YFSETQ. The CDR3 spans 16 residues. In nucleotides, the CDR3 is TGCGCCAGCAGCCTAGGGACAGCCTCAATAACAGATACGCAGTATTTT. It codes for CASSLGTASITDTQYF.

This clonotype was found a few times. The chain uses TRBV12-3 or TRBV12-4 and TRBJ1-5, with unresolved D. This CDR3 has 13 residues. V lost 7 bases to trimming and J lost 1 base, with 8 bases between them. The CDR3 DNA reads TGTGCCAGCACCAAAGGAAGCAATCAGCCCCAGCATTTT. Amino acid sequence: CASTKGSNQPQHF.

The chain links TRBV20-1 to TRBJ2-3, with D tentatively TRBD1 (6 bases). Deletions cut 6 bases from V and 4 bases from J, with 17 bases between. Germline V gene sequence: CDR1 DFQATT, CDR2 SNEGSKA (reference sequence). The CDR3 covers 14 residues. CDR3 in DNA: TGCAGTGCGGCGGCCGTAGGGGGAGCAGATACGCAGTATTTT. This codes for CSAAAVGGADTQYF.

The V call is TRBV5-1, the J call TRBJ2-7; D assignment may be TRBD1 or TRBD2 (6 bases each). This CDR3 has 14 amino acids. V was shortened by 0 bases and J by 6 bases, with 13 bases between the two germline ends. Germline values: CDR1 SGHRS, CDR2 YFSETQ. CDR3 DNA sequence: TGCGCCAGCAGCTTGGCGGGGGCAGGGGTCGAGCAGTACTTC. This codes for CASSLAGAGVEQYF.

This clonotype has more than one count but fewer than ten. This chain joins TRBV20-1 and TRBJ2-7; D might be TRBD2 (5 bases). Germline CDR1 is DFQATT and CDR2 is SNEGSKA (reference sequence). The CDR3 extends over 13 amino acids. The ends were cut back, 0 bases at V and 5 bases at J, with 11 bases in the middle. CDR3 region: CSARDGGGNEQYF. The CDR3 DNA is TGCAGTGCTAGAGACGGAGGAGGCAACGAGCAGTACTTC.

The chain employs TRBV7-2 and TRBJ1-1; weak D call: TRBD1 (6 bases). Trimming cost V 5 bases and J 1 base, with 17 bases left between them. The germline V gene has CDR1 SGHTA and CDR2 FQGNSA. The CDR3 is 16 residues long. The CDR3, as DNA: TGTGCCAGCAGCACCCGAGGGGGGCTTGGGAACACTGAAGCTTTCTTT. Its translation is CASSTRGGLGNTEAFF.

V is TRBV24-1 and J is TRBJ2-3, with D possibly matching TRBD1 (6 bases). Germline lookup yields CDR1 KGHDR and CDR2 SFDVKD. Trimming shortened V by 5 bases and J by 3 bases, and 17 bases separated the two germline ends. This CDR3 region has 16 residues. CDR3 coding DNA: TGTGCCACCAGTGGAGTACAGGGTGGAATGACAGATACGCAGTATTTT. Its protein product is CATSGVQGGMTDTQYF.

This clonotype came up a few times. The V gene is TRBV4-1, the J gene TRBJ1-5; 7 bases are shared with TRBD1. Germline loops: CDR1 MGHRA, CDR2 YSYEKL. V dropped 1 base and J dropped 4; count of bases not matched to a gene: 7. The CDR3 is 16 amino acids. The CDR3 nucleotides read TGCGCCAGCAGCCAAGTAGCGACGACAGGGAATCAGCCCCAGCATTTT. This sequence encodes CASSQVATTGNQPQHF.

This rearrangement joins TRBV15 to TRBJ1-6; possible D gene TRBD1, 6 bases. The CDR3 is made up of 15 amino acids. Trimming removed 3 bases at V and 9 bases at J, with 15 bases between. Germline CDR1 reads LNHNV; CDR2 reads YYDKDF (reference sequence). CDR3 bases: TGTGCCACCAGCAGGGACAGAGCTAAAGGTTCACCCCTCCACTTT. The encoded protein is CATSRDRAKGSPLHF.

V gene TRBV24-1 combines with J gene TRBJ2-3, with D perhaps matching TRBD1 (5 bases). Trimming took 3 bases from V and 1 from J, leaving 10 bases between them. CDR3 length equals 15 residues. Germline CDR1 KGHDR, CDR2 SFDVKD. The CDR3 here is CATSDARRGTDTQYF. The DNA for the CDR3 is TGTGCCACCAGTGATGCGCGCAGGGGCACAGATACGCAGTATTTT.

This clonotype has only a few counts. J is TRBJ2-7 and V is TRBV20-1; 7 bases line up with TRBD1. The CDR3 totals 12 residues. Germline CDR1 DFQATT, CDR2 SNEGSKA (reference sequence). V gave up 8 bases and J gave up 6 bases; unmatched junction bases: 10. CDR3 amino acids: CSPLGDRLEQYF. CDR3 bases: TGCAGTCCTTTGGGGGACAGACTCGAGCAGTACTTC.